These 21 T cell receptor beta chains were sequenced from one sample in a study of T cells expressing NK-cell markers. TCRdb reprocessed the 5' RACE reads, with one entry per CDR3 protein and no DNA. The listing records a few hundred thousand distinct CDR3 sequences. Material for sequencing was blood T cells: a sorted CD56 or NKG2C T cell subset, CD4+ or CD8+ T cells, or bulk PBMC T cells (not recorded which). These receptors came from a man aged 18 to 29 in good health.

This chain connects TRBV27 to TRBJ1-5; lacking DNA, the TRBD1 call made by TCRdb goes unchecked. In germline, CDR1 is MNHEY, CDR2 SMNVEV (reference sequence). The CDR3 extends over 14 amino acids. The CDR3 here is CASSPGGAGQPQHF.

V usage is TRBV6-5 and J usage is TRBJ2-1; TCRdb's D gene call, TRBD2, goes unchecked for lack of DNA. This CDR3 has 15 amino acids. CDR1 MNHEY and CDR2 SVGAGI come from the germline V gene. The CDR3 sequence is CASSSQGSGMGEQFF.

The chain joins TRBV5-1 to TRBJ2-2; TCRdb designates TRBD1, a call that cannot be tested without DNA. Germline loops: CDR1 SGHRS, CDR2 YFSETQ. The CDR3 is 15 amino acids. The CDR3 protein is CASSLRGTDTGELFF.

The rearrangement links TRBV7-9 to TRBJ2-2; the TRBD2 assignment by TCRdb is unverifiable without DNA. The germline V gene encodes CDR1 SEHNR and CDR2 FQNEAQ (reference sequence). CDR3 size: 16 residues. The CDR3 protein is CASGQTSGTLTGELFF.

The gene calls are TRBV20-1 and TRBJ2-7. From germline, CDR1 is DFQATT and CDR2 SNEGSKA (reference sequence). This CDR3 contains 13 residues. The CDR3 is CSAAVANVYEQYF.

The rearrangement joins TRBV20-1 to TRBJ2-5; TCRdb returns TRBD2, unconfirmable since there is no DNA. The CDR3 is 14 residues long. Germline V gene data show CDR1 as DFQATT and CDR2 as SNEGSKA (reference sequence). CDR3 in amino acids: CSAKGWQSWETQYF.

The chain carries TRBV5-6 and TRBJ2-7. The V gene's germline CDR1 is SGHDT and CDR2 YYEEEE. The length of the CDR3 is 14 residues. The CDR3 here is CASSLYGVTYEQYF.

The chain employs TRBV5-1 and TRBJ1-2; TCRdb outputs TRBD1, but without DNA this stays unchecked. Germline-derived CDR1 and CDR2 are SGHRS and YFSETQ. The CDR3 runs to 15 residues. CDR3 sequence: CASSPDRGFDYGYTF.

The chain couples TRBV7-2 to TRBJ1-1; the TCRdb D gene call, TRBD1, has no DNA to confirm it. Germline V gives CDR1 SGHTA, CDR2 FQGNSA. The CDR3 runs 15 residues. This CDR3 reads CASSPGIWVGTEAFF.

The chain is built from TRBV5-1 and TRBJ2-3; checking the TCRdb D call of TRBD2 is not possible without DNA. CDR3 length equals 15 residues. Per germline, CDR1 SGHRS and CDR2 YFSETQ. The CDR3 loop is CASSRSGASTDTQYF.

The chain employs TRBV28 and TRBJ1-4; the TCRdb call, TRBD1, lacks DNA for checking. Per the germline V gene, CDR1 is MDHEN and CDR2 is SYDVKM. The CDR3 spans 17 residues. CDR3 region: CASSLGTGEPPNEKLFF.

The genes are TRBV5-4 and TRBJ2-3; the D gene TCRdb calls, TRBD1, cannot be checked with no DNA. Germline loops: CDR1 SGHNT, CDR2 YYREEE (reference sequence). The CDR3 consists of 16 residues. CDR3 sequence: CASSSQQGAGPDTQYF.

The V call is TRBV5-1, the J call TRBJ2-2; the D gene TCRdb calls, TRBD1, cannot be checked with no DNA. CDR3 length equals 15 residues. Germline V CDR1 and CDR2: SGHRS, YFSETQ. The CDR3: CASSLSQGRPGELFF. The variable domain in full, completed from reference TRBV5-1 and TRBJ2-2, reads KAGVTQTPRYLIKTRGQQVTLSCSPISGHRSVSWYQQTPGQGLQFLFEYFSETQRNKGNFPGRFSGRQFSNSRSEMNVSTLELGDSALYLCASSLSQGRPGELFFGEGSRLTVL.

This chain uses TRBV10-2 with TRBJ2-1; TCRdb selects TRBD2, and the lack of DNA leaves this call unchecked. Germline V gene lookup returns CDR1 WSHSY and CDR2 SAAADI. This CDR3 region has 14 residues. CDR3 protein: CASSSGRGYNEQFF.

The genes are TRBV24-1 and TRBJ2-3; TCRdb proposes TRBD2, but this gene call is untestable without DNA. Per germline, CDR1 KGHDR and CDR2 SFDVKD. The CDR3 is 11 residues long. CDR3 loop: CATQSEGTQYF.

The chain is built from TRBV11-3 and TRBJ2-5; TCRdb designates TRBD1, a call that cannot be tested without DNA. Germline V gene sequence: CDR1 SGHNT, CDR2 YENEEA. This CDR3 has 14 residues. CDR3 residues: CASSSDREGETQYF.

The chain recombines TRBV9 with TRBJ1-6; TCRdb lists TRBD1, though no DNA is available to test this call. CDR3 size: 13 residues. Germline V CDR1 and CDR2: SGDLS, YYNGEE. This chain's CDR3 is CASSAQQGTPLHF.

The chain uses TRBV5-6 and TRBJ2-1; TCRdb names TRBD2, which stays unverified in the absence of DNA. The CDR3 has 12 amino acids. The germline V gene encodes CDR1 SGHDT and CDR2 YYEEEE. The CDR3 spells CASSPLSGSRFF.

The J gene is TRBJ2-5, the V gene TRBV15. Germline CDR1 LNHNV, CDR2 YYDKDF (reference sequence). The CDR3 is 13 residues long. The CDR3 here is CATSRDRYPTQYF.

The genes are TRBV29-1 and TRBJ2-3; TCRdb's D gene call, TRBD2, goes unchecked for lack of DNA. CDR1 and CDR2 from the germline V gene are SQVTM and ANQGSEA. The CDR3 spans 12 residues. CDR3 loop: CSIRDLRDTQYF.

V is TRBV7-9 and J is TRBJ1-5; TCRdb calls TRBD1, which cannot be checked without DNA. In germline, CDR1 is SEHNR, CDR2 FQNEAQ (reference sequence). The CDR3 is 16 amino acids. CDR3 protein: CASSSTFGDLNQPQHF.